This T cell receptor (beta chain) appears in the sequencing data of a study of blood T cell repertoires in COVID-19. Some clones are missing from TCRdb's copy, which holds only in-frame ones; the method was immunoSEQ multiplex PCR. The table has 290,000 or so clones, around 89% seen once. The CDR3 has 16 residues. Trimming cost V 4 bases and J 2 bases, with 17 bases left between them. The germline CDR1 and CDR2 sequences are SGHRS and YFSETQ. The rearrangement uses TRBV5-1 and TRBJ2-3, with a tentative D call TRBD2 (5 bases). The clonotype originates from a woman under 30 with acute COVID-19. Sequenced material: PBMCs or T cells enriched from blood (not recorded which). The CDR3 loop reads CASSLLPSSPTDTQYF. CDR3 in DNA: TGCGCCAGCAGCCTGCTCCCTAGCTCTCCCACAGATACGCAGTATTTT.